Described below is a single TCR beta chain sequence and its context. Its antigen is as yet unknown. For the second PCR, which ran for roughly 7 to 11 cycles, a sample-barcoded 5' primer and a J-beta primer mix were used. Each cDNA molecule carried a tag from a template-switch adaptor that contained 12 random nucleotides. A single record per CDR3 protein comes from TCRdb applying MiXCR to the 5' RACE reads. Of about 570,000 distinct CDR3 sequences in the sample, approximately 27% were seen once. This sample is part of a study of blood T cells in healthy people across ages. Study-level points and caveats: The long-lived group displayed more naive CD4+ cells, plus higher diversity, than the aged donors did. The fall in TCR beta diversity per million T cells was roughly linear with age.

J lost 1 base, V lost 1 base, and 12 bases had no gene match. The germline CDR1 and CDR2 sequences are SGHRS and YFSETQ. The CDR3 contains 18 residues. This sequence joins TRBV5-1 and TRBJ2-5, with TRBD2 matching over 8 bases. The TCR originated in a woman aged 70-85 years in good health. Material: blood. In DNA form, the CDR3 reads TGCGCCAGCAGCTTGCATAGCTCGTCCGGGACTAGCCAAGAGACCCAGTACTTC. Protein: CASSLHSSSGTSQETQYF.